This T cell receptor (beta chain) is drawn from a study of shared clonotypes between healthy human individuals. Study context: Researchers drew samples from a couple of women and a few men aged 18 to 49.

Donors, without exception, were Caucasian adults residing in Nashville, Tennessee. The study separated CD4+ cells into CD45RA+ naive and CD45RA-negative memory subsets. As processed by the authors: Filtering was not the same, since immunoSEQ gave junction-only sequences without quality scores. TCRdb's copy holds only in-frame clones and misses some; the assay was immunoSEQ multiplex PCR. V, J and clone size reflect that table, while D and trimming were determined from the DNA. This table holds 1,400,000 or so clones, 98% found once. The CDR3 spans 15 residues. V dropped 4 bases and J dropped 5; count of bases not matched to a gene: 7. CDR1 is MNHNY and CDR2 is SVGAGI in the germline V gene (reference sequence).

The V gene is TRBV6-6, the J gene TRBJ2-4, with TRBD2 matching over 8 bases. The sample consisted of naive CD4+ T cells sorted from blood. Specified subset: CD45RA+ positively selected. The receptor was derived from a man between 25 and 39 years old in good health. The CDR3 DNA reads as TGTGCCAGCAGTTCGATAGGGACTAGACAAAACATTCAGTACTTC. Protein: CASSSIGTRQNIQYF.